The entry that follows covers one T cell receptor (beta chain) sequence. Its antigen target is currently unknown. Base qualities are missing; no much larger clone stands one base away. From the cysteine through the phenylalanine, the CDR3 covers 17 amino acids. Solely the CDR3 DNA is kept, with 51 bases framed from the first base. From the germline V gene, CDR1 is KGHSH and CDR2 is LQKENI. V is cut by 6 bases and J by 0 bases, and the space between the germline ends is 18 bases. The data originate from a study of radiotherapy plus CTLA-4 blockade in lung cancer (dated by TCRdb to the late 2010s). Background on the whole study: Among enrolled patients, around 20% had an objective response and approximately 30% reached disease control.

Libraries were constructed by the immunoSEQ multiplex PCR assay. TCRdb's version of the immuneACCESS table is confined to in-frame rearrangements and falls short of the full clone set. An unresolved V gene accounts for under half of the shortfall where checked; the remainder is of unknown origin. The sample records over 30,000 clones, 75% to 85% of which are singletons. Roughly a quarter of the sample is in the top ten clones. The study tested focal radiation therapy combined with CTLA-4 blockade (ipilimumab) in patients with chemo-refractory metastatic non-small-cell lung cancer. Study-wide findings and limitations: After treatment with radiotherapy and ipilimumab, TCR clones that originated in tumors expanded in peripheral blood. The strongest predictors of response, as reported, were early dynamic changes in blood T cell clones along with a rise in serum interferon-beta after radiation.

The input for sequencing was peripheral blood, taken from a patient treated with radiotherapy plus ipilimumab. The chain is made from TRBV18 and TRBJ1-3; the D gene lacks a confident call. The receptor was derived from a human donor with non-small cell lung cancer that progressed on radiotherapy plus ipilimumab. The CDR3 amino acid sequence is: CASSQSRAPLSGNTIYF. In nucleotide form, the sequence is TGTGCCAGCTCCCAGTCGCGGGCGCCGCTCTCTGGAAACACCATATATTTT. When the CDR3 is completed using the reference TRBV18 and TRBJ1-3 genes on either side, the full variable domain is NAGVMQNPRHLVRRRGQEARLRCSPMKGHSHVYWYRQLPEEGLKFMVYLQKENIIDESGMPKERFSAEFPKEGPSILRIQQVVRGDSAAYFCASSQSRAPLSGNTIYFGEGSWLTVV.